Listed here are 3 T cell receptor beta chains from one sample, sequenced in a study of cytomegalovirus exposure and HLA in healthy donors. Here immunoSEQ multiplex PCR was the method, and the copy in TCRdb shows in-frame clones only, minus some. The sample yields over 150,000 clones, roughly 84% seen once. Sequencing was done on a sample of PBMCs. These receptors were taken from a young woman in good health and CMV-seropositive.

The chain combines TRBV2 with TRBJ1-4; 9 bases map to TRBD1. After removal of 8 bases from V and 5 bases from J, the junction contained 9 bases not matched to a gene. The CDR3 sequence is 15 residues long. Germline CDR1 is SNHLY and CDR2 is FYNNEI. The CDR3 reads CASARQGGKNEKLFF. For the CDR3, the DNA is TGTGCCAGCGCAAGACAGGGGGGAAAGAATGAAAAACTGTTTTTT.

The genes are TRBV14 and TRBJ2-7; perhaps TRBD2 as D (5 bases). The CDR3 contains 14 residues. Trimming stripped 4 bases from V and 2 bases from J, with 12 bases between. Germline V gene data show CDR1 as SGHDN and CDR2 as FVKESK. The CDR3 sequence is CASSRGMRTYEQYF. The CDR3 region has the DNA TGTGCCAGCAGCCGAGGGATGAGAACCTACGAGCAGTACTTC.

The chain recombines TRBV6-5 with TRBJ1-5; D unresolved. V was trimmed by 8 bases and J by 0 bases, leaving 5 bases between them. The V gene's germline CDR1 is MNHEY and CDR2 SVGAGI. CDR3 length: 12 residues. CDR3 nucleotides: TGTGCCAGCGGCAGTAGCAATCAGCCCCAGCATTTT. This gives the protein CASGSSNQPQHF.